Below are 7 T cell receptor beta chains sequenced from a single sample in a study of T cells expressing NK-cell markers. For each CDR3 protein, TCRdb gives one entry from its re-call of the 5' RACE reads, without DNA. This sample contains 550,000 or so distinct CDR3 sequences. The sequenced sample was blood T cells: a sorted CD56 or NKG2C T cell subset, CD4+ or CD8+ T cells, or bulk PBMC T cells (not recorded which). The receptor set was obtained from a man younger than 35 in good health.

V usage is TRBV7-9 and J usage is TRBJ1-1; TCRdb designates TRBD1, a call that cannot be tested without DNA. CDR3 length equals 14 residues. Germline V gives CDR1 SEHNR, CDR2 FQNEAQ (reference sequence). The CDR3 sequence is CASGDEFRGPEAFF.

The chain joins TRBV5-1 to TRBJ2-7; without DNA, the TCRdb call of TRBD2 cannot be checked. The CDR3 loop spans 17 amino acids. CDR1 and CDR2 from the germline V gene are SGHRS and YFSETQ. This chain's CDR3 is CASSAPLGAADYAEQYF.

The chain has TRBV6-2 or TRBV6-3 and TRBJ2-1. The CDR3 runs to 14 residues. Germline CDR1 MNHEY, CDR2 SVGEGT. The chain's CDR3 is CASSYSHPYNEQFF.

V and J are TRBV12-3 or TRBV12-4 and TRBJ1-2; the D call from TCRdb, TRBD1, cannot be confirmed without DNA. The CDR3 is made up of 13 amino acids. CDR3 protein: CASSRTGFRGYTF.

The chain links TRBV7-3 to TRBJ1-2; TCRdb selects TRBD1, and the lack of DNA leaves this call unchecked. There are 13 residues in the CDR3. CDR1 and CDR2 from the germline V gene are SGHTA and FQGTGA. The CDR3: CASSLDRFRGYTF.

The chain couples TRBV15 to TRBJ2-7; the D call from TCRdb, TRBD1, cannot be confirmed without DNA. CDR3 length: 17 amino acids. The germline gives CDR1 LNHNV, CDR2 YYDKDF (reference sequence). CDR3 residues: CATSGTVGQEVGYEQYF.

The rearrangement joins TRBV6-5 to TRBJ2-7; as DNA is missing, the TRBD1 call by TCRdb cannot be tested. The germline V gene has CDR1 MNHEY and CDR2 SVGAGI. There are 15 residues in the CDR3. The CDR3 protein is CASSYSYPAQYEQYF.